Following are 25 T cell receptor beta chains from one sample sequenced in a study of CD4 T cells in relation to SARS-CoV-2 and coronaviruses. Unexposed donor CD4+ T cells date from about 2011-2018, before the COVID-19 pandemic. TCRdb's table, derived via immunoSEQ multiplex PCR, lists solely in-frame clones and lacks some. The sample shows about 59,000 clones, 75% to 90% of them seen only once. Sequencing was done on a sample of memory CD4+ T cells from PBMCs. Receptors originate from a human donor in good health.

The chain has TRBV3-1 (or the pseudogene TRBV3-2) and TRBJ2-4, with a tentative D call TRBD1 (7 bases). V dropped 8 bases and J dropped 1 base, with 15 bases sitting between them. The germline V gene encodes CDR1 LGHDT and CDR2 YNNKEL (reference sequence). The CDR3 is 15 amino acids. This chain's CDR3 is CASRGGGAAKNIQYF. The CDR3 nucleotides are TGTGCCAGCCGTGGAGGGGGCGCTGCCAAAAACATTCAGTACTTC.

The rearrangement links TRBV4-1 to TRBJ2-2; 11 bases are a match to TRBD1. J was trimmed by 6 bases and V by 4 bases; bases with no gene match: 7. This CDR3 comprises 16 residues. Germline V gene data show CDR1 as MGHRA and CDR2 as YSYEKL. The CDR3 loop is CASSRVPGQGAGELFF. DNA for the CDR3: TGCGCCAGCAGCCGCGTCCCGGGACAGGGGGCCGGGGAGCTGTTTTTT.

The chain uses TRBV28 and TRBJ1-1; TRBD1 agrees at 11 bases. V was pared by 4 bases and J by 4 bases, with 5 bases of the junction left unmatched. The CDR3 runs 15 residues. The germline V gene encodes CDR1 MDHEN and CDR2 SYDVKM. CDR3 DNA sequence: TGTGCCAGCAGTTCAAGGACAGGGGGCACCACTGAAGCTTTCTTT. Translation: CASSSRTGGTTEAFF.

V usage is TRBV3-1 (or the pseudogene TRBV3-2) and J usage is TRBJ1-2, with D uncertain. CDR1 LGHDT and CDR2 YNNKEL come from the germline V gene (reference sequence). V was clipped by 0 bases and J by 5 bases, with 13 bases between them. The CDR3 length is 15 residues. The chain's CDR3 is CASSQDLGRPYGYTF. DNA for the CDR3: TGTGCCAGCAGCCAAGATCTGGGCAGGCCATATGGCTACACCTTC.

The V and J genes are TRBV7-9 and TRBJ2-3; 8 bases agree with TRBD2. Germline assignment: CDR1 SEHNR and CDR2 FQNEAQ (reference sequence). The CDR3 has 14 residues. V shed 3 bases and J 2 bases; nucleotides not matched to a gene: 1. The CDR3 DNA reads as TGTGCCAGCAGCTTGCGGGGGGACACAGATACGCAGTATTTT. It yields the protein CASSLRGDTDTQYF.

This clone has a single count. V is TRBV7-2 and J is TRBJ1-2; tentatively, D is TRBD1 (5 bases). This CDR3 has 13 residues. Germline values: CDR1 SGHTA, CDR2 FQGNSA. V dropped 1 base and J dropped 7 bases, with 10 bases sitting between them. Here the CDR3 DNA reads TGTGCCAGCAGCTTAGGGGGGAGCGTTGGCTACACCTTC. Encoded protein: CASSLGGSVGYTF.

This clone was counted a single time. The V and J genes are TRBV28 and TRBJ2-7; maybe TRBD1 (6 bases). V was clipped by 3 bases and J by 6 bases, with 9 bases between them. Germline V gene data show CDR1 as MDHEN and CDR2 as SYDVKM. The CDR3 loop spans 12 amino acids. The CDR3 DNA sequence: TGTGCCAGCAGTTTGGCCAGGGGCGAGCAGTACTTC. Its translation is CASSLARGEQYF.

The chain has TRBV9 and TRBJ2-6, with 9 positions matching TRBD2. This CDR3 region has 18 residues. Per the germline V gene, CDR1 is SGDLS and CDR2 is YYNGEE. V was pared by 3 bases and J by 0 bases, with 7 bases of the junction left unmatched. Here the CDR3 reads CASSAGLADSSGANVLTF. In nucleotides, the CDR3 is TGTGCCAGCAGCGCGGGACTAGCTGACTCCTCTGGGGCCAACGTCCTGACTTTC.

The CDR3 is CASSRDRDYTSTDTQYF. DNA for the CDR3: TGTGCCAGCAGCAGGGACAGGGACTATACTAGCACAGATACGCAGTATTTT. The chain uses TRBV5-4 and TRBJ2-3, with 9 bases lining up with TRBD1. This CDR3 has 17 residues. Losses at the gene ends were 4 bases for V and 0 bases for J; bases not matched to a gene: 9. Germline values: CDR1 SGHNT, CDR2 YYREEE (reference sequence).

This clone was counted once. V usage is TRBV24-1 and J usage is TRBJ2-3; perhaps TRBD2 as D (7 bases). Trimming removed 10 bases at V and 3 bases at J, with 22 bases between. Germline CDR1 is KGHDR and CDR2 is SFDVKD. The CDR3 has 16 residues. The CDR3 is CATKRGGIGETDTQYF. The DNA of the CDR3 is TGTGCCACGAAAAGGGGGGGAATTGGTGAAACAGATACGCAGTATTTT.

The rearrangement links TRBV6-6 to TRBJ2-2; TRBD2 aligns across 10 bases. This CDR3 contains 15 residues. In germline, CDR1 is MNHNY, CDR2 SVGAGI (reference sequence). The trim removed 7 bases at V and 4 bases at J, leaving 6 bases unmatched. The CDR3 nucleotides read TGTGCCAGCATTGGGCTAGCGGGAGTCACCGGGGAGCTGTTTTTT. It codes for CASIGLAGVTGELFF.

This clone was detected once. V usage is TRBV3-1 (or the pseudogene TRBV3-2) and J usage is TRBJ2-3; TRBD2 matches 9 bases. Germline V CDR1 and CDR2: LGHDT, YNNKEL (reference sequence). The CDR3 runs to 17 residues. V was pared by 4 bases and J by 3 bases, with 11 bases of the junction left unmatched. The CDR3 loop is CASSRGEGGRATDTQYF. The CDR3 DNA reads TGTGCCAGCAGCCGAGGAGAGGGCGGGAGGGCGACAGATACGCAGTATTTT.

This chain connects TRBV10-3 to TRBJ2-4; 9 bases align to TRBD1. This CDR3 contains 18 residues. J was trimmed by 0 bases and V by 10 bases; bases with no gene match: 16. CDR1 is ENHRY and CDR2 is SYGVKD in the germline V gene. The CDR3 region has the DNA TGTGCCACCAGAACACAGGGGGCTTTGGGGGGAGCCAAAAACATTCAGTACTTC. Translating it yields CATRTQGALGGAKNIQYF.

This chain joins TRBV11-2 and TRBJ2-7; TRBD2 aligns across 11 bases. CDR1 is SGHAT and CDR2 is FQNNGV in the germline V gene. J lost 3 bases, V lost 2 bases, and 3 bases had no gene match. This CDR3 is 15 amino acids long. CDR3 amino acids: CASSLLAGGIYEQYF. The CDR3 DNA sequence: TGTGCCAGCAGCTTACTAGCGGGAGGCATCTACGAGCAGTACTTC. Complete variable domain (other parts from reference TRBV11-2 and TRBJ2-7): EAGVAQSPRYKIIEKRQSVAFWCNPISGHATLYWYQQILGQGPKLLIQFQNNGVVDDSQLPKDRFSAERLKGVDSTLKIQPAKLEDSAVYLCASSLLAGGIYEQYFGPGTRLTVT.

The chain couples TRBV5-8 to TRBJ1-6, with TRBD1 as a possible D gene (5 bases). V lost 0 bases, J lost 8 bases, and 9 bases lay in between. Per germline, CDR1 SGHTS and CDR2 YDEGEE. The CDR3 loop spans 14 amino acids. CDR3 DNA sequence: TGTGCCAGCAGCTTGGGAGGGGATGATTCACCCCTCCACTTT. Amino acids: CASSLGGDDSPLHF.

The chain couples TRBV5-1 to TRBJ1-4, with 7 nucleotides matching TRBD1. This CDR3 region has 16 residues. V shed 4 bases and J 4 bases; nucleotides not matched to a gene: 10. CDR1 and CDR2 (germline): SGHRS, YFSETQ. Written as DNA, the CDR3 is TGCGCCAGCAGCAGGGACAGCGGAGGGGGTAATGAAAAACTGTTTTTT. It encodes CASSRDSGGGNEKLFF.

The chain joins TRBV28 to TRBJ2-3, with D tentatively TRBD2 (7 bases). The germline gives CDR1 MDHEN, CDR2 SYDVKM. Trimming removed 7 bases at V and 6 bases at J, with 26 bases between. This CDR3 comprises 17 residues. The CDR3 protein is CASIQSVGGGSSDTQYF. The CDR3 coding sequence is TGTGCCAGCATTCAATCTGTCGGGGGCGGGAGCAGCGATACGCAGTATTTT.

The CDR3 region is CAWSLGNSNQPQHF. DNA for the CDR3: TGTGCCTGGAGTCTTGGAAATAGCAATCAGCCCCAGCATTTT. J is TRBJ1-5 and V is TRBV30; D call uncertain. From germline, CDR1 is GTSNPN and CDR2 SVGIG (reference sequence). The CDR3 extends over 14 amino acids. With 2 bases removed from V and 0 bases from J, the gap between germline ends came to 8 bases.

Written as DNA, the CDR3 is TGTGCTAGTGGTCCGGGGACAGGGCTTGGCTACACCTTC. It is translated as CASGPGTGLGYTF. This sequence joins TRBV12-5 and TRBJ1-2; 9 bases are shared with TRBD1. Germline V gene lookup returns CDR1 LGHNT and CDR2 FRNRAP. The CDR3 spans 13 residues. Trimming cost V 5 bases and J 7 bases; bases outside gene matches: 5.

This sequence joins TRBV11-1 and TRBJ2-3; 11 bases map to TRBD1. The CDR3 sequence is 15 residues long. V was pared by 4 bases and J by 3 bases, with 3 bases of the junction left unmatched. Per germline, CDR1 SGHAT and CDR2 FQDESV (reference sequence). CDR3 in DNA: TGTGCCAGCAGCTCCCGGGACAGGGGGACAGATACGCAGTATTTT. Protein product: CASSSRDRGTDTQYF.

A word on this clone: The sample holds other DNA sequences that translate to the same CDR3. The chain is built from TRBV3-1 (or the pseudogene TRBV3-2) and TRBJ1-4; D not certain. Per germline, CDR1 LGHDT and CDR2 YNNKEL (reference sequence). The ends were cut back, 4 bases at V and 7 bases at J, with 7 bases in the middle. The CDR3 spans 12 residues. DNA for the CDR3: TGTGCCAGCAGCCTCAGAAGTGAAAAACTGTTTTTT. Protein: CASSLRSEKLFF.

V is TRBV11-2 and J is TRBJ2-1; TRBD2 agrees at 11 bases. Germline V lookup: CDR1 SGHAT, CDR2 FQNNGV. V lost 6 bases and J lost 6; bases outside the gene matches: 13. The CDR3 consists of 17 residues. CDR3 in amino acids: CASSSNLLAGASNEQFF. The CDR3 DNA reads TGTGCCAGCAGTTCAAATCTACTAGCGGGAGCTTCCAATGAGCAGTTCTTC.

This clone occurred a few times. The V and J genes are TRBV28 and TRBJ1-6; D unresolved. In germline, CDR1 is MDHEN, CDR2 SYDVKM. The V gene lost 1 base and the J gene lost 11 bases, with 3 bases spanning the gap. The CDR3 is made up of 11 amino acids. CDR3: CASSLSTPLHF. Written as DNA, the CDR3 is TGTGCCAGCAGTTTATCAACACCCCTCCACTTT.

The V gene is TRBV19, the J gene TRBJ2-1; 8 positions agree with TRBD2. Germline CDR1 is LNHDA and CDR2 is SQIVND (reference sequence). J was trimmed by 6 bases and V by 5 bases; bases with no gene match: 15. This CDR3 is built from 17 residues. The CDR3: CASSFPRGAGEGNEQFF. CDR3 coding DNA: TGTGCCAGTAGTTTCCCCCGGGGAGCGGGAGAGGGCAATGAGCAGTTCTTC.

The J gene is TRBJ1-3, the V gene TRBV9, with D perhaps matching TRBD1 (5 bases). Trimming cost V 3 bases and J 0 bases, with 10 bases left between them. The length of the CDR3 is 15 residues. The germline V gene has CDR1 SGDLS and CDR2 YYNGEE. The CDR3 reads CASSGGHHSGNTIYF. The CDR3 DNA reads TGTGCCAGCAGCGGTGGACACCACTCTGGAAACACCATATATTTT.